Below are 5 T cell receptor beta chains sequenced from a single sample in a study of a mutant IDH1 vaccine in newly diagnosed glioma. Specified time point: week 23, last vaccination. Topical imiquimod accompanied each vaccine dose, which consisted of 300 ug of mutant IDH1 20-mer peptide. The protocol was immunoSEQ multiplex PCR, while the TCRdb copy is restricted to in-frame clones and leaves out a portion. This sample has 40,000 to 50,000 clones, with 60% to 85% found just once. Antigen specificity for these receptors is unknown. The sample consisted of PBMCs, taken from a glioma patient whose treatment included an IDH1 peptide vaccine. These receptor sequences come from a woman aged 40-49 years with glioma. Some clones in this sample may be carry-over from other donors' samples.

This clone appeared a single time. This chain connects TRBV18 to TRBJ1-4, with TRBD1 matching over 9 bases. The CDR3 covers 14 residues. Germline V gene sequence: CDR1 KGHSH, CDR2 LQKENI. With 2 bases clipped from V and 8 bases from J, the junction kept 3 bases outside the gene matches. The CDR3 is CASSPSGQGEKLFF. In nucleotides, the CDR3 is TGTGCCAGCTCACCATCGGGACAGGGCGAAAAACTGTTTTTT.

The V call is TRBV11-3, the J call TRBJ1-1; D is undetermined. V was cut by 1 base and J by 3 bases, with 6 bases left in between. Germline CDR1 is SGHNT and CDR2 is YENEEA. The CDR3 extends over 13 amino acids. In nucleotides, the CDR3 is TGTGCCAGCAGCTTAGCCAGCTACACTGAAGCTTTCTTT. Translated: CASSLASYTEAFF. The whole variable domain, filled in from reference TRBV11-3 and TRBJ1-1, reads EAGVVQSPRYKIIEKKQPVAFWCNPISGHNTLYWYLQNLGQGPELLIRYENEEAVDDSQLPKDRFSAERLKGVDSTLKIQPAELGDSAVYLCASSLASYTEAFFGQGTRLTVV.

This clone was detected only a few times. The J gene is TRBJ2-3, the V gene TRBV14; D possibly corresponds to TRBD1 (5 bases). This CDR3 is built from 15 residues. Deletions cut 2 bases from V and 0 bases from J, with 9 bases between. The germline gives CDR1 SGHDN, CDR2 FVKESK. Here the CDR3 DNA reads TGTGCCAGCAGCCAATCCACAGGTAGCACAGATACGCAGTATTTT. This encodes CASSQSTGSTDTQYF.

V usage is TRBV29-1 and J usage is TRBJ1-1; no clear D gene. Between the trimmed V and J ends, which lost 7 bases and 6 bases, there was a span of 15 bases. The CDR3 is 12 residues long. Germline V gene data show CDR1 as SQVTM and CDR2 as ANQGSEA. Here the CDR3 reads CSAQGSLPEAFF. CDR3 nucleotides: TGCAGCGCCCAAGGGTCGCTCCCTGAAGCTTTCTTT.

The V and J genes are TRBV6-1 and TRBJ1-3, with D perhaps matching TRBD1 (6 bases). The CDR3 totals 15 residues. V lost 6 bases and J 2 bases, leaving 14 bases between the germline ends. CDR1 is MNHNS, CDR2 SASEGT, per germline. The CDR3 protein is CASRGPGDTGNTIYF. In DNA form, the CDR3 reads TGTGCCAGCAGGGGCCCAGGGGACACTGGAAACACCATATATTTT.